Listed below are T cell receptor beta chains from one sample, sequenced in a study of cytomegalovirus exposure and HLA in healthy donors. Method: immunoSEQ multiplex PCR; TCRdb's copy keeps in-frame clones and lacks some. The table has approximately 160,000 clones, around 68% seen once; the top ten hold approximately 1.5%. The material sequenced was PBMCs. Receptors were obtained from a man aged 50-59 years in good health and CMV-seronegative. The CDR3 runs from the conserved cysteine through the conserved F or W. D genes are given only for firm matches. Rows give clone size only sometimes, using once, few, many, or a class for an expanded clone.

D,size,V,length,J,DNA,CDR3
TRBD1,-,TRBV7-9,14,TRBJ1-2,TGTGCCAGCAGCCGGGACAGGGGAGCCTATGGCTACACCTTC,CASSRDRGAYGYTF
TRBD1,few,TRBV9,13,TRBJ1-1,TGTGCCAGCAGCGTGCGACAGGGGGCTGAAGCTTTCTTT,CASSVRQGAEAFF
-,-,TRBV2,13,TRBJ1-2,TGTGCCAGCAGTGGTCGGACAGTCTATGGCTACACCTTC,CASSGRTVYGYTF
TRBD2,-,TRBV6-5,14,TRBJ2-7,TGTGCCAGCAAACAGCGGGACGGGTCCTACGAGCAGTACTTC,CASKQRDGSYEQYF
TRBD1,-,TRBV7-6,15,TRBJ1-1,TGTGCCAGCAGCGAACCGGGACAGGGGTGGTCTGAAGCTTTCTTT,CASSEPGQGWSEAFF
-,-,TRBV4-1,15,TRBJ2-7,TGCGCCAGCAGCCAAGAACCAGGTGTCTCCTACGAGCAGTACTTC,CASSQEPGVSYEQYF
TRBD2,few,TRBV9,15,TRBJ2-3,TGTGCCAGCAGCGTAGCGACTAGCGGGGGCTATACGCAGTATTTT,CASSVATSGGYTQYF
-,-,TRBV9,14,TRBJ1-1,TGTGCCAGCAGCACCGACAGGCTGAACACTGAAGCTTTCTTT,CASSTDRLNTEAFF
-,-,TRBV19,11,TRBJ1-1,TGTGCCAGTAGTATGGAGGTGGGAGCTTTCTTT,CASSMEVGAFF
TRBD2,-,TRBV6-5,13,TRBJ2-1,TGTGCCAGCAGGCCCACCCGAGCGGGGGGGTTCGTCTTC,CASRPTRAGGFVF
-,-,TRBV6-1,14,TRBJ2-3,TGTGCCAGCAGTGAAGGGAGGGGAATAGATACGCAGTATTTT,CASSEGRGIDTQYF
-,-,TRBV2,13,TRBJ1-5,TGTGCCAGCACTAGGGAGACAAATCAGCCCCAGCATTTT,CASTRETNQPQHF
TRBD2,-,TRBV7-9,13,TRBJ2-5,TGTGCCAGCAGCTTAAGCGGGGAAGAGACCCAGTACTTC,CASSLSGEETQYF